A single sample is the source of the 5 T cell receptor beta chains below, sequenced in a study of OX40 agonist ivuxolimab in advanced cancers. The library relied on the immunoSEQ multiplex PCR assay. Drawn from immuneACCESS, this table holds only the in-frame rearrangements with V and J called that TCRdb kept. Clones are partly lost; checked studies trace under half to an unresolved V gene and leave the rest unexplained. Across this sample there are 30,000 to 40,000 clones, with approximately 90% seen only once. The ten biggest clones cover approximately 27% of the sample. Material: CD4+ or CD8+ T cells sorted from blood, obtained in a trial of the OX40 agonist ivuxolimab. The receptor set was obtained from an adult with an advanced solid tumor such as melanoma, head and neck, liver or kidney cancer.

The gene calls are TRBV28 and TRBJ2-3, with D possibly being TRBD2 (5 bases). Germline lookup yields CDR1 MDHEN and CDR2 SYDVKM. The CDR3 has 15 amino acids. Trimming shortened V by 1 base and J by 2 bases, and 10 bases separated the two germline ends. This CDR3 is CASSLSTTITDTQYF. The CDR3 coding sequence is TGTGCCAGCAGTTTATCGACTACTATCACAGATACGCAGTATTTT.

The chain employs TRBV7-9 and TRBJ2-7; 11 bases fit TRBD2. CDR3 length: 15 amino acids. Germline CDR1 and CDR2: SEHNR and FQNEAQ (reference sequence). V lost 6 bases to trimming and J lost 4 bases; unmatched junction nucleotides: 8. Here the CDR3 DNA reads TGTGCCAGCAGTCGCGGGACTAGCGGAGAGTACGAGCAGTACTTC. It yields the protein CASSRGTSGEYEQYF.

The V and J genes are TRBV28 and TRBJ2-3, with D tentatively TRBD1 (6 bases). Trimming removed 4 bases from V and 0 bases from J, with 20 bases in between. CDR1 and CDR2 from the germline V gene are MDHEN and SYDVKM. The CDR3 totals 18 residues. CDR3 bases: TGTGCCAGCAGTTCGGACAGACTATTGAAAGCTAGCACAGATACGCAGTATTTT. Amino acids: CASSSDRLLKASTDTQYF.

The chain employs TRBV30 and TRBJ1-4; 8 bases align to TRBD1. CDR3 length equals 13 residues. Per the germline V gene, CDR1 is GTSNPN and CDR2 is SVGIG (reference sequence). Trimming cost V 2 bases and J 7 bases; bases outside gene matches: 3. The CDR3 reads CAWSQGAGEKLFF. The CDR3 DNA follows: TGTGCCTGGAGTCAGGGGGCGGGTGAAAAACTGTTTTTT.

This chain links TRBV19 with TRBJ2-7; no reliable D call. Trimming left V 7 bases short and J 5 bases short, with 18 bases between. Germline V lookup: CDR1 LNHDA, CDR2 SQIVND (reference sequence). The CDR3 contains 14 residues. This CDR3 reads CASTAGRQLDEQYF. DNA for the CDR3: TGTGCCAGTACCGCCGGACGGCAATTGGACGAGCAGTACTTC.